These T cell receptor beta chains were read from a single sample in a study of T-cell memory formation after mild COVID-19. One entry per CDR3 protein, called by TCRdb with MiXCR from the 5' RACE reads. The table lists about 27,000 distinct CDR3 sequences, 7.4% of them singletons. Specimen: PBMCs or a T cell subset sorted from them (not recorded which). Receptors originate from an adult woman who had mild COVID-19 (a few samples of this study predate the infection). Cell type and time point are not known. The CDR3 runs from the conserved cysteine through the conserved F or W. Fields, in order: V gene, CDR3 protein.

V gene: TRBV24-1; CDR3 protein: CATSDSRQGGHTEAFF
V gene: TRBV7-9; CDR3 protein: CASSLVQGQGAAFF
V gene: TRBV7-9; CDR3 protein: CASSGSHQGIGSYEQYF
V gene: TRBV9; CDR3 protein: CASSRQGLVYEQYF
V gene: TRBV7-8; CDR3 protein: CASSFRHEGTYEQYF
V gene: TRBV6-1; CDR3 protein: CASSAQGPRDTQYF
V gene: TRBV18; CDR3 protein: CASSPRTSPGNEQFF
V gene: TRBV11-3; CDR3 protein: CASSLDRDRDYEQYF
V gene: TRBV11-2; CDR3 protein: CASSLEGGTGSWQTQYF
V gene: TRBV27; CDR3 protein: CASSLFQGGSAPLHF
V gene: TRBV4-1; CDR3 protein: CASSQDVGPTYNEQFF
V gene: TRBV7-2; CDR3 protein: CASSFLNEQFF
V gene: TRBV30; CDR3 protein: CAWSATSKGPEAFF
V gene: TRBV5-6; CDR3 protein: CASSFGLAGATYNEQFF
V gene: TRBV7-6; CDR3 protein: CASSLGGVIKETQYF
V gene: TRBV11-3; CDR3 protein: CASSQGPRTSGSSSYNEQFF
V gene: TRBV5-1; CDR3 protein: CASSSTPPSTDTQYF
V gene: TRBV6-2/TRBV6-3; CDR3 protein: CASSYPTGGSTGELFF
V gene: TRBV2; CDR3 protein: CASSPQGQYNSPLHF
V gene: TRBV3-1; CDR3 protein: CASRLAGGEVEQFF
V gene: TRBV29-1; CDR3 protein: CSMIKGKGGEQYF
V gene: TRBV4-1; CDR3 protein: CASSQAIAALNEQFF
V gene: TRBV29-1; CDR3 protein: CSVASLGQSNTEAFF
V gene: TRBV5-4; CDR3 protein: CASSLVGGQNSPLHF
V gene: TRBV5-6; CDR3 protein: CASSLGQFYNEQFF
V gene: TRBV6-2/TRBV6-3; CDR3 protein: CASSFDRGPNEQFF
V gene: TRBV27; CDR3 protein: CASSLGQGGSSPLHF
V gene: TRBV7-8; CDR3 protein: CASSLRWDRGKETQYF
V gene: TRBV24-1; CDR3 protein: CATSDLEFAGTDTQYF
V gene: TRBV13; CDR3 protein: CASSSPTSGGRSYNEQFF
V gene: TRBV24-1; CDR3 protein: CATSASFGSNQPQHF
V gene: TRBV4-2; CDR3 protein: CASSPTPGAMDSNQPQHF
V gene: TRBV6-2/TRBV6-3; CDR3 protein: CASSYSVDANEQFF
V gene: TRBV2; CDR3 protein: CASSGDFDRPASYEQYF
V gene: TRBV10-1; CDR3 protein: CASSEFLDVTGATNEKLFF
V gene: TRBV6-2/TRBV6-3; CDR3 protein: CASSLPPSTGPSNKVGYTF
V gene: TRBV14; CDR3 protein: CASSPAGGGYEQYF
V gene: TRBV5-6; CDR3 protein: CASSFSPGDQETQYF
V gene: TRBV19; CDR3 protein: CASKPREGNEQFF
V gene: TRBV20-1; CDR3 protein: CSAKDFLSYEQYF
V gene: TRBV5-4; CDR3 protein: CASSLAGGQSAPQYF
V gene: TRBV20-1; CDR3 protein: CSAPLPPGNEQFF
V gene: TRBV12-3/TRBV12-4; CDR3 protein: CASSSADSTVGIRRSQYF
V gene: TRBV10-2; CDR3 protein: CASRSGGTYNEQFF
V gene: TRBV7-2; CDR3 protein: CASSPGTSGNEQFF
V gene: TRBV6-5; CDR3 protein: CASSLRGGQPQHF